Each of the 4 T cell receptor beta chains below was sequenced from the same sample in a study of blood T cells in healthy people across ages. Together with a sample-barcoded 5' primer, a J-beta primer mix was included in a second PCR lasting about 6 to 11 cycles. In TCRdb, the 5' RACE reads were re-called with MiXCR into one record per CDR3 protein. This sample yields approximately 690,000 distinct CDR3 sequences, of which about 53% are seen a single time; roughly 34% belongs to the top ten. The sample taken for sequencing was blood. All receptors come from a man aged 60-69 years in good health.

The chain links TRBV2 to TRBJ2-4; D possibly corresponds to TRBD1 (6 bases). The CDR3 spans 13 residues. From germline, CDR1 is SNHLY and CDR2 FYNNEI. Trimming took 6 bases from V and 7 from J, leaving 13 bases between them. The CDR3 protein is CASSGTGNNIQYF. CDR3 nucleotides: TGTGCCAGCAGCGGTACAGGGAACAACATTCAGTACTTC.

The chain uses TRBV20-1 and TRBJ2-5; 8 nucleotides agree with TRBD2. The germline V gene has CDR1 DFQATT and CDR2 SNEGSKA (reference sequence). CDR3 size: 12 residues. V was clipped by 6 bases and J by 7 bases; unmatched bases: 7. The CDR3 coding sequence is TGCAGTGCCCCGACTAGCGTGGTGACCCAGTACTTC. It specifies CSAPTSVVTQYF.

V usage is TRBV5-1 and J usage is TRBJ2-4; 7 bases map to TRBD1. Germline CDR1 and CDR2: SGHRS and YFSETQ. This CDR3 is built from 15 residues. V trimming: 6 bases; J trimming: 13 bases; junction bases outside the gene matches: 19. The CDR3 protein is CASTAFGQELEEQYF. The CDR3, as DNA: TGCGCCAGCACAGCTTTCGGACAGGAGCTTGAGGAGCAGTACTTC. Looking up the rest from reference TRBV5-1 and TRBJ2-4 gives the full variable domain: KAGVTQTPRYLIKTRGQQVTLSCSPISGHRSVSWYQQTPGQGLQFLFEYFSETQRNKGNFPGRFSGRQFSNSRSEMNVSTLELGDSALYLCASTAFGQELEEQYFGAGTRLSVL.

This clonotype was seen only a few times. V is TRBV4-1 and J is TRBJ1-4; D call uncertain. The germline V and J ends were trimmed by 4 bases and 4 bases, with 22 bases remaining between them. CDR1 is MGHRA and CDR2 is YSYEKL in the germline V gene. The CDR3 spans 18 residues. The CDR3 nucleotides are TGCGCCAGCAGCCTTTCGGCCCGGCAGGCCCCATATAATGAAAAACTGTTTTTT. This gives the protein CASSLSARQAPYNEKLFF.